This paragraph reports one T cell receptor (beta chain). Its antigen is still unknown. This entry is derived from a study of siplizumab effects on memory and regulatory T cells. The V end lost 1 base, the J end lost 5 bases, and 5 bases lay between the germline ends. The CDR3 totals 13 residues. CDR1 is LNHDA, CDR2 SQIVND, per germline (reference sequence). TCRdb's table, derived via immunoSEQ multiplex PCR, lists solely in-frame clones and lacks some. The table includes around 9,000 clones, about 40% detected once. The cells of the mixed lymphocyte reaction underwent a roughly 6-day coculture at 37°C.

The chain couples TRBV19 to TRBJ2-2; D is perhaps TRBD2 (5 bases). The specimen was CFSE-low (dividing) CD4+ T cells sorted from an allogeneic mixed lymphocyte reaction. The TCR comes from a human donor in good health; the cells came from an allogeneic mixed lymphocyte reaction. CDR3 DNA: TGTGCCAGTAGTATAGGGGAGACCGGGGAGCTGTTTTTT. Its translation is CASSIGETGELFF.